A selection of T cell receptor beta chains follows, all from one sample in a study of T cell responses to AZD1222 COVID-19 vaccine. Measured with immunoSEQ multiplex PCR; TCRdb has only the in-frame clones, and not every one. Among 200,000 to 250,000 clones listed, around 94% were seen once. The material was peripheral blood, obtained 28 days after the second dose of the MenACWY control vaccine. The receptors stem from an adult who received the MenACWY meningococcal vaccine as a control. The CDR3 runs from the conserved cysteine through the conserved F or W. The D gene is left open where the match is weak.

>TRBD1|16|TRBV27|TRBJ1-4
CASSPRDRNRREKLFF
>NA|14|TRBV27|TRBJ2-2
CASAGSGSTGELFF
>TRBD1|16|TRBV6-5|TRBJ1-2
CASSYDNIDRGYGYTF
>NA|13|TRBV19|TRBJ2-4
CASTPGAKNIQYF
>TRBD2|17|TRBV3-1/TRBV3-2|TRBJ2-7
CASSHGLAGKGSYEQYF
>TRBD1|17|TRBV7-2|TRBJ2-5
CASSFRDRALGSETQYF
>TRBD1|14|TRBV30|TRBJ1-6
CAWSEGQGTAPLHF
>NA|14|TRBV5-8|TRBJ2-1
CASSLQRVAGEQFF
>TRBD1|16|TRBV15|TRBJ1-1
CATSSSLDRGNTEAFF
>NA|10|TRBV5-1|TRBJ2-7
CASQSYEQYF
>TRBD2|15|TRBV5-1|TRBJ2-7
CASSSSGGAPYEQYF
>NA|15|TRBV30|TRBJ2-1
CAWSEGQSSYNEQFF
>NA|13|TRBV7-2|TRBJ2-7
CASSLTGFYEQYF
>NA|13|TRBV14|TRBJ2-7
CASRERSSYEQYF
>NA|15|TRBV6-5|TRBJ1-5
CASHPGTEGNQPQHF
>NA|13|TRBV14|TRBJ1-1
CASSLGLNTEAFF
>TRBD2|18|TRBV15|TRBJ2-6
CATSRVSGSTSGANVLTF
>NA|11|TRBV12-3/TRBV12-4|TRBJ2-7
CASSFSGEQYF
>NA|14|TRBV3-1/TRBV3-2|TRBJ1-6
CASSQGSLGSPLHF
>NA|15|TRBV28|TRBJ2-1
CASSFSGRADNEQFF
>NA|12|TRBV9|TRBJ2-5
CASSVLGETQYF